Described below is a single T cell receptor (beta chain) sequence and its context. Living in 25 or so US areas, the participants were between roughly 18 and 95 years of age. CDR1 and CDR2 (germline): LGHNA, YNFKEQ. With V trimmed by 2 bases and J by 2 bases, 7 bases remained unmatched. This CDR3 has 18 residues. This sample stems from a study of blood T cell repertoires in COVID-19. Measured with immunoSEQ multiplex PCR; TCRdb has only the in-frame clones, and not every one. The data show some 300,000 clones, with approximately 88% seen just once and just under 1% held by the top ten. The receptor was derived from a woman in her twenties or thirties who had recovered from COVID-19. V and J are TRBV4-2 and TRBJ2-3; 13 bases align to TRBD2. Sequenced material: PBMCs or T cells enriched from blood (not recorded which). The CDR3 region has the DNA TGTGCCAGCAGCCAACTAAAGACTAGCGGGGGGTACACAGATACGCAGTATTTT. This sequence encodes CASSQLKTSGGYTDTQYF.